Listed here are 27 T cell receptor beta chains from one sample, sequenced in a study of response to subunit inactivated influenza vaccine. TCRdb processed the RT-PCR reads anew with MiXCR; each CDR3 protein has one entry. The sample lists over 750,000 distinct CDR3 sequences; 21% were seen once. This sample comprised PBMCs from blood, obtained 4 to 6 days after vaccination. All receptors come from a man between 45 and 60 years old who received an inactivated influenza vaccine.

In DNA form, the CDR3 reads TGCGCCAGCAGCGTCGGACTGCCTACAGATACGCAGTATTTT. This translates into CASSVGLPTDTQYF. The chain recombines TRBV4-3 with TRBJ2-3; a weak D match, TRBD2 (5 bases). The CDR3 has 14 amino acids. Germline V gene lookup returns CDR1 LGHNA and CDR2 YSLEER. Between the trimmed V and J ends, which lost 5 bases and 3 bases, there was a span of 12 bases.

There are a few counts of this clonotype. V gene TRBV4-2 combines with J gene TRBJ2-7, with 9 bases matching TRBD1. Germline V gives CDR1 LGHNA, CDR2 YNFKEQ. The CDR3 is 16 residues long. V dropped 0 bases and J dropped 7; count of bases not matched to a gene: 10. The CDR3: CASSQDRDRASWEQYF. The CDR3 DNA reads TGTGCCAGCAGCCAAGACCGGGACAGGGCATCCTGGGAGCAGTACTTC.

This chain uses TRBV24-1 with TRBJ2-5; 10 positions match TRBD1. This CDR3 contains 13 residues. V shed 9 bases, J shed 5 bases, and the junction held 5 bases outside the gene matches. Germline CDR1 and CDR2: KGHDR and SFDVKD. CDR3 sequence: CATGGQGLETQYF. CDR3 in DNA: TGTGCCACCGGGGGACAGGGGCTGGAGACCCAGTACTTC.

This chain joins TRBV20-1 and TRBJ1-1; D perhaps matches TRBD1 (5 bases). CDR3 length: 14 residues. V lost 3 bases and J lost 2, with 13 bases in between. The germline gives CDR1 DFQATT, CDR2 SNEGSKA (reference sequence). CDR3 DNA sequence: TGCAGTGCTAGCTCGGGACTCCGAAACACTGAAGCTTTCTTT. This sequence encodes CSASSGLRNTEAFF.

This clonotype was picked up a small number of times. The chain couples TRBV7-8 to TRBJ2-3, with TRBD2 matching 7 bases. CDR1 and CDR2 (germline): SGHVS, FQNEAQ. Trimming at V came to 4 bases and at J to 1 base, leaving 2 bases not matched to a gene. The CDR3 runs 14 residues. Written as DNA, the CDR3 is TGTGCCAGCAGCTCCCTAGCGGGCACAGATACGCAGTATTTT. This codes for CASSSLAGTDTQYF.

A few counts support this clonotype. V and J are TRBV10-3 and TRBJ2-2, with a weak D call TRBD2 (5 bases). The CDR3 is 12 residues long. Germline V gene data show CDR1 as ENHRY and CDR2 as SYGVKD. V was cut by 6 bases and J by 5 bases, with 7 bases left in between. The CDR3 sequence: CAIRDLTGELFF. For the CDR3, the DNA is TGTGCCATCAGGGACTTGACCGGGGAGCTGTTTTTT.

The chain is built from TRBV12-3 or TRBV12-4 and TRBJ2-7, with 8 bases identical to TRBD2. The CDR3 is 14 amino acids. J was trimmed by 4 bases and V by 6 bases; bases with no gene match: 8. The CDR3 here is CASSTAGGPYEQYF. Written as DNA, the CDR3 is TGTGCCAGCAGCACCGCGGGGGGCCCTTACGAGCAGTACTTC.

The rearrangement uses TRBV20-1 and TRBJ2-6; D remains unclear. CDR1 is DFQATT, CDR2 SNEGSKA, per germline (reference sequence). The CDR3 is 15 residues long. V lost 1 base to trimming and J lost 2 bases, with 9 bases between them. The CDR3 DNA reads as TGCAGTGCTAGAGGTGCGGAACCTGGGGCCAACGTCCTGACTTTC. The encoded protein is CSARGAEPGANVLTF.

This chain connects TRBV5-1 to TRBJ2-3, with 7 positions matching TRBD1. The CDR3 has 15 residues. The V gene end was trimmed by 2 bases and the J gene end by 4 bases; junction bases not matched to a gene: 7. Germline V CDR1 and CDR2: SGHRS, YFSETQ. CDR3 coding DNA: TGCGCCAGCAGCTTTGGACACGGACAGGCAGATACGCAGTATTTT. Translating gives CASSFGHGQADTQYF.

This sequence joins TRBV7-6 and TRBJ2-7, with 8 bases aligning to TRBD1. Germline assignment: CDR1 SGHVS and CDR2 FNYEAQ. Unmatched junction bases numbered 6, after V lost 3 bases and J lost 2 bases. The CDR3 is 15 amino acids. The CDR3: CASSFATGGPYEQYF. The CDR3 DNA sequence: TGTGCCAGCAGCTTCGCTACAGGGGGGCCCTACGAGCAGTACTTC.

There are a few counts of this clonotype. CDR3 residues: CASSLRQGPQETQYF. Written as DNA, the CDR3 is TGTGCCAGCAGCCTAAGACAGGGGCCCCAAGAGACCCAGTACTTC. The chain employs TRBV12-3 or TRBV12-4 and TRBJ2-5; 8 bases align to TRBD1. The CDR3 is made up of 15 amino acids. Germline trimming cut 6 bases from V and 1 base from J; bases unmatched to any gene: 7.

The genes are TRBV7-8 and TRBJ2-5; the D gene is possibly TRBD2 (5 bases). This CDR3 contains 15 residues. Germline V gives CDR1 SGHVS, CDR2 FQNEAQ. Trimming pared 1 base from V and 5 bases from J, leaving 14 bases between. The chain's CDR3 is CASSLGFSWEETQYF. CDR3 sequence (DNA): TGTGCCAGCAGCTTAGGGTTCTCGTGGGAGGAGACCCAGTACTTC.

The chain uses TRBV7-2 and TRBJ2-4, with TRBD2 as a possible D gene (6 bases). The germline V gene has CDR1 SGHTA and CDR2 FQGNSA. The CDR3 length is 15 residues. V gave up 8 bases and J gave up 1 base, with 15 bases separating them. The CDR3 sequence: CASARGSQAKNIQYF. The CDR3 DNA is TGTGCCAGCGCGCGGGGATCCCAGGCCAAAAACATTCAGTACTTC.

J is TRBJ2-5 and V is TRBV10-1; TRBD1 is a possible D gene (6 bases). The germline CDR1 and CDR2 sequences are WNHNN and SYGVQD (reference sequence). The CDR3 runs 15 residues. The V end was cut by 6 bases, the J end by 0 bases, with 14 bases between. In DNA, the CDR3 is TGCGCCAGCAGCCAACAGGGTTGGTACCAAGAGACCCAGTACTTC. As protein: CASSQQGWYQETQYF.

This clonotype occurred many times. This sequence joins TRBV12-3 or TRBV12-4 and TRBJ2-1; 13 nucleotides agree with TRBD2. The ends lost 6 bases at V and 4 bases at J; junction bases unmatched: 3. This CDR3 is 15 amino acids long. The CDR3 protein is CASSELAGGYNEQFF. CDR3 bases: TGTGCCAGCAGCGAACTAGCGGGAGGGTACAATGAGCAGTTCTTC.

The J gene is TRBJ2-5, the V gene TRBV20-1; a possible D gene is TRBD2 (5 bases). The germline V gene encodes CDR1 DFQATT and CDR2 SNEGSKA (reference sequence). Trimming pared 6 bases from V and 5 bases from J, leaving 16 bases between. CDR3 length equals 13 residues. CDR3 region: CSAPASGRETQYF. For the CDR3, the DNA is TGCAGTGCGCCCGCCAGCGGCCGGGAGACCCAGTACTTC.

This clonotype was picked up many times. The chain couples TRBV5-1 to TRBJ2-1; D may be TRBD1 or TRBD2 (6 bases each). V lost 3 bases and J 8 bases, leaving 12 bases between the germline ends. This CDR3 contains 13 residues. Germline-derived CDR1 and CDR2 are SGHRS and YFSETQ. CDR3 coding DNA: TGCGCCAGCAGCTGGGGGGCTGGCTATGAGCAGTTCTTC. Translated: CASSWGAGYEQFF.

This clonotype was seen only a few times. The chain carries TRBV5-1 and TRBJ2-5; 12 bases match TRBD1. V dropped 0 bases and J dropped 5; count of bases not matched to a gene: 5. CDR3 length: 16 amino acids. Germline V gene lookup returns CDR1 SGHRS and CDR2 YFSETQ. The CDR3 reads CASSLEGQGALETQYF. CDR3 nucleotide sequence: TGCGCCAGCAGCTTGGAGGGACAGGGGGCGTTGGAGACCCAGTACTTC.

This clonotype has at least ten counts. The V call is TRBV5-6, the J call TRBJ2-7; no clear D. The CDR3 loop spans 13 amino acids. V was trimmed by 4 bases and J by 0 bases, leaving 8 bases between them. CDR1 and CDR2 (germline): SGHDT, YYEEEE. As DNA, the CDR3 is TGTGCCAGCAGCCTACCAAACTCCTACGAGCAGTACTTC. This gives the protein CASSLPNSYEQYF. Together with reference TRBV5-6 and TRBJ2-7, the CDR3 gives the full variable domain: DAGVTQSPTHLIKTRGQQVTLRCSPKSGHDTVSWYQQALGQGPQFIFQYYEEEERQRGNFPDRFSGHQFPNYSSELNVNALLLGDSALYLCASSLPNSYEQYFGPGTRLTVT.

The rearrangement joins TRBV15 to TRBJ2-3, with D possibly matching TRBD2 (5 bases). V was trimmed by 7 bases and J by 6 bases, leaving 17 bases between them. Germline CDR1 and CDR2: LNHNV and YYDKDF (reference sequence). The CDR3 is 14 amino acids. The CDR3 nucleotides read TGTGCCACCACTAAACTAGAATTGACGGATACGCAGTATTTT. Translating gives CATTKLELTDTQYF.

The rearrangement links TRBV7-2 to TRBJ2-5; TRBD2 is a possible D gene (6 bases). The V and J ends lost 4 bases and 3 bases respectively, with 12 bases between them. The length of the CDR3 is 14 residues. CDR1 is SGHTA and CDR2 is FQGNSA in the germline V gene. CDR3 loop: CASSSYSGEETQYF. The CDR3 DNA reads as TGTGCCAGCAGCTCCTATAGCGGTGAAGAGACCCAGTACTTC.

This clonotype came up a few times. This chain links TRBV20-1 with TRBJ2-5; D remains unclear. The germline V gene has CDR1 DFQATT and CDR2 SNEGSKA (reference sequence). The ends were cut back, 4 bases at V and 7 bases at J, with 13 bases in the middle. The CDR3 loop spans 12 amino acids. The CDR3 DNA sequence: TGCAGTGCTATAGGCCAATCGGGGACCCAGTACTTC. Encoded protein: CSAIGQSGTQYF.

This clonotype occurred many times. The V and J genes are TRBV11-2 and TRBJ1-4, with D unclear. The germline V gene encodes CDR1 SGHAT and CDR2 FQNNGV. The CDR3 extends over 14 amino acids. Trimming left V 3 bases short and J 6 bases short, with 11 bases between. The CDR3 sequence: CASSFGLRDEKLFF. As DNA, the CDR3 is TGTGCCAGCAGCTTTGGGTTAAGGGATGAAAAACTGTTTTTT.

This clonotype was found a few times. This chain uses TRBV5-1 with TRBJ2-1; D remains unclear. This CDR3 contains 14 residues. The V gene's germline CDR1 is SGHRS and CDR2 YFSETQ. Deletions cut 0 bases from V and 6 bases from J, with 10 bases between. This chain's CDR3 is CASSLAISLNEQFF. DNA of the CDR3: TGCGCCAGCAGCTTGGCCATCAGCCTCAATGAGCAGTTCTTC.

The rearrangement links TRBV20-1 to TRBJ1-5, with 8 bases aligning to TRBD1. The CDR3 extends over 15 amino acids. V gave up 3 bases and J gave up 2 bases; unmatched junction bases: 6. The V gene's germline CDR1 is DFQATT and CDR2 SNEGSKA (reference sequence). The CDR3 region is CSARETGGGNQPQHF. The CDR3 DNA reads as TGCAGTGCTAGGGAAACAGGGGGAGGCAATCAGCCCCAGCATTTT.

This clonotype was counted only a few times. This chain uses TRBV5-1 with TRBJ2-3, with a tentative D call TRBD1 (6 bases). The V and J ends lost 7 bases and 5 bases respectively, with 11 bases between them. This CDR3 has 12 residues. Per germline, CDR1 SGHRS and CDR2 YFSETQ. The CDR3 protein is CASGPRGDTQYF. The CDR3 DNA is TGCGCCAGCGGCCCCAGGGGAGATACGCAGTATTTT.

This clonotype has a count of ten or more. The V and J genes are TRBV7-2 and TRBJ2-7; TRBD2 is a possible D gene (7 bases). The germline V gene encodes CDR1 SGHTA and CDR2 FQGNSA. The CDR3 is 16 residues long. V lost 0 bases, J lost 3 bases, and 15 bases lay in between. The CDR3 loop reads CASSLAGGATFYEQYF. The CDR3 nucleotides are TGTGCCAGCAGCTTAGCTGGGGGGGCAACATTCTACGAGCAGTACTTC. The full variable domain, rest sourced from reference TRBV7-2 and TRBJ2-7, is GAGVSQSPSNKVTEKGKDVELRCDPISGHTALYWYRQSLGQGLEFLIYFQGNSAPDKSGLPSDRFSAERTGGSVSTLTIQRTQQEDSAVYLCASSLAGGATFYEQYFGPGTRLTVT.